The 22 T cell receptor beta chains below all came from one sample that was sequenced in a study of graft-versus-host responses after intestinal transplantation. Data came from immunoSEQ multiplex PCR; TCRdb stores just in-frame clones and leaves some out. The sample has about 88,000 clones; roughly 93% are singletons. Their antigens are not known. The source was unstimulated CD4+ T cells sorted from spleen or lymph node cells, collected before transplant. The receptors come from a human donor who was the organ donor for an intestinal transplant.

In its sample, this clone was seen once. The chain employs TRBV4-1 and TRBJ1-5; TRBD1 might be the D (5 bases). The CDR3 is made up of 16 amino acids. The V gene lost 0 bases and the J gene lost 1 base, with 10 bases spanning the gap. Germline CDR1 and CDR2: MGHRA and YSYEKL. The CDR3: CASSQEGGTSNQPQHF. CDR3 nucleotides: TGCGCCAGCAGCCAAGAGGGGGGAACAAGCAATCAGCCCCAGCATTTT.

The rearrangement joins TRBV6-5 to TRBJ2-7; TRBD1 aligns across 7 bases. Unmatched junction bases numbered 9, after V lost 6 bases and J lost 1 base. CDR1 is MNHEY and CDR2 is SVGAGI in the germline V gene. This CDR3 contains 15 residues. The CDR3 sequence is CASRRDREASYEQYF. Written as DNA, the CDR3 is TGTGCCAGCAGGCGCGACAGGGAAGCTTCCTACGAGCAGTACTTC.

The CDR3 is CASSPLGTTQETQYF. CDR3 in DNA: TGTGCCAGCTCACCGCTTGGAACCACTCAAGAGACCCAGTACTTC. The chain combines TRBV18 with TRBJ2-5, with D hard to call. V was cut by 3 bases and J by 2 bases, with 13 bases left in between. Germline lookup yields CDR1 KGHSH and CDR2 LQKENI. The CDR3 is 15 amino acids.

The chain links TRBV29-1 to TRBJ2-5; tentative D call: TRBD1 (5 bases). The germline gives CDR1 SQVTM, CDR2 ANQGSEA. Trimming removed 6 bases from V and 2 bases from J, with 10 bases in between. This CDR3 has 12 amino acids. Here the CDR3 DNA reads TGCAGCGTCGACAGATTACAAGAGACCCAGTACTTC. This encodes CSVDRLQETQYF.

CDR3 amino acids: CASSLLQGAEAFF. DNA for the CDR3: TGTGCCAGCAGCTTATTACAGGGGGCCGAAGCTTTCTTT. This rearrangement joins TRBV7-2 to TRBJ1-1, with 9 bases identical to TRBD1. Losses at the gene ends were 2 bases for V and 8 bases for J; bases not matched to a gene: 3. Germline-derived CDR1 and CDR2 are SGHTA and FQGNSA. The CDR3 spans 13 residues.

V gene TRBV6-1 combines with J gene TRBJ2-1; 8 bases are shared with TRBD2. The V segment lost 7 bases and the J segment 4 bases; nucleotides outside the gene matches: 6. Germline values: CDR1 MNHNS, CDR2 SASEGT. The CDR3 sequence is 14 residues long. CDR3 nucleotides: TGTGCCAGCACCCCTAGCGGGTTTTACAATGAGCAGTTCTTC. This translates into CASTPSGFYNEQFF.

This chain connects TRBV2 to TRBJ1-1; no clear D gene. The V and J ends lost 2 bases and 10 bases respectively, with 14 bases between them. Germline assignment: CDR1 SNHLY and CDR2 FYNNEI. This CDR3 region has 13 residues. The CDR3 reads CASSEIAPPGAFF. Here the CDR3 DNA reads TGTGCCAGCAGTGAAATAGCGCCCCCGGGAGCTTTCTTT.

The rearrangement uses TRBV28 and TRBJ2-5; D may be TRBD2 (7 bases). The V end was cut by 6 bases, the J end by 5 bases, with 13 bases between. The CDR3 consists of 13 residues. Germline V gene sequence: CDR1 MDHEN, CDR2 SYDVKM. The CDR3 is CASRPGGRETQYF. The CDR3, as DNA: TGTGCCAGCAGGCCGGGGGGCAGGGAGACCCAGTACTTC.

DNA of the CDR3: TGTGCCAGTTCCGGGGCCTTAGAAGCTTTCTTT. Its translation: CASSGALEAFF. V is TRBV28 and J is TRBJ1-1; TRBD1 might be the D (5 bases). V was trimmed by 9 bases and J by 8 bases, leaving 13 bases between them. Germline V gene data show CDR1 as MDHEN and CDR2 as SYDVKM. This CDR3 region has 11 residues.

The chain recombines TRBV5-1 with TRBJ2-1, with 16 bases aligning to TRBD2. CDR3 length: 15 amino acids. In germline, CDR1 is SGHRS, CDR2 YFSETQ. The V segment lost 4 bases and the J segment 14 bases; nucleotides outside the gene matches: 9. The CDR3 here is CASSPTGTSGGEEFF. The CDR3 DNA reads as TGCGCCAGCAGCCCGACCGGGACTAGCGGGGGGGAAGAGTTCTTC. Using reference TRBV5-1 and TRBJ2-1 for the parts outside the CDR3, the full variable domain is KAGVTQTPRYLIKTRGQQVTLSCSPISGHRSVSWYQQTPGQGLQFLFEYFSETQRNKGNFPGRFSGRQFSNSRSEMNVSTLELGDSALYLCASSPTGTSGGEEFFGPGTRLTVL.

The V gene is TRBV7-9, the J gene TRBJ2-7; the D is unclear. The V end lost 2 bases, the J end lost 1 base, and 9 bases lay between the germline ends. This CDR3 has 14 residues. Per germline, CDR1 SEHNR and CDR2 FQNEAQ (reference sequence). Written as DNA, the CDR3 is TGTGCCAGCAGCTTAACATCCGTGTCCTACGAGCAGTACTTC. This translates into CASSLTSVSYEQYF.

The chain is built from TRBV7-8 and TRBJ1-5; perhaps TRBD1 as D (6 bases). The germline V gene encodes CDR1 SGHVS and CDR2 FQNEAQ. V was trimmed by 5 bases and J by 0 bases, leaving 20 bases between them. The CDR3 totals 18 residues. CDR3 sequence (DNA): TGTGCCAGCAGCCCGTGGGTCCCGGGGGGCCATAGCAATCAGCCCCAGCATTTT. Protein product: CASSPWVPGGHSNQPQHF.

The chain carries TRBV7-2 and TRBJ2-3; 9 positions match TRBD2. This CDR3 spans 19 amino acids. After removal of 4 bases from V and 4 bases from J, the junction contained 18 bases not matched to a gene. In germline, CDR1 is SGHTA, CDR2 FQGNSA. CDR3 in amino acids: CASSSPRDLGGGAPDTQYF. CDR3 nucleotide sequence: TGTGCCAGCAGCTCCCCCCGGGATCTTGGCGGGGGGGCCCCAGATACGCAGTATTTT.

This chain links TRBV7-2 with TRBJ1-1; 10 bases are a match to TRBD1. The CDR3 spans 14 residues. J was trimmed by 11 bases and V by 6 bases; bases with no gene match: 12. Germline V lookup: CDR1 SGHTA, CDR2 FQGNSA. The CDR3 loop reads CASSSSRQGAGAFF. DNA of the CDR3: TGTGCCAGCAGTTCCTCTCGACAGGGGGCAGGTGCTTTCTTT.

The chain recombines TRBV6-6 with TRBJ1-1; D remains ambiguous. V was clipped by 5 bases and J by 0 bases, with 7 bases between them. There are 13 residues in the CDR3. Per the germline V gene, CDR1 is MNHNY and CDR2 is SVGAGI (reference sequence). This CDR3 is CASSRIMNTEAFF. CDR3 in DNA: TGTGCCAGCAGTAGAATAATGAACACTGAAGCTTTCTTT.

The chain links TRBV11-3 to TRBJ2-5; D is perhaps TRBD1 or TRBD2 (5 bases each). This CDR3 contains 15 residues. Germline CDR1 is SGHNT and CDR2 is YENEEA. Deletions cut 1 base from V and 1 base from J, with 10 bases between. CDR3 in amino acids: CASSLVGPVQETQYF. The DNA for the CDR3 is TGTGCCAGCAGCTTAGTGGGACCGGTCCAAGAGACCCAGTACTTC.

The chain employs TRBV11-3 and TRBJ1-2; 10 bases match TRBD1. This CDR3 is built from 14 residues. V lost 2 bases and J lost 8; bases outside the gene matches: 5. The germline V gene has CDR1 SGHNT and CDR2 YENEEA. Here the CDR3 reads CASSLYGQGGGYTF. The CDR3 DNA sequence: TGTGCCAGCAGCTTATACGGACAGGGGGGAGGCTACACCTTC.

J is TRBJ1-3 and V is TRBV5-1; no clear D gene. V shed 4 bases and J shed 0 bases, with 11 bases lying between them. Germline V gene lookup returns CDR1 SGHRS and CDR2 YFSETQ. The CDR3 has 15 amino acids. CDR3 residues: CASSPGTSSGNTIYF. The DNA of the CDR3 is TGCGCCAGCAGCCCCGGAACGAGCTCTGGAAACACCATATATTTT.

This sequence joins TRBV18 and TRBJ2-7; TRBD1 might be the D (6 bases). Germline V CDR1 and CDR2: KGHSH, LQKENI. There are 15 residues in the CDR3. Trimming left V 3 bases short and J 5 bases short, with 17 bases between. The CDR3 reads CASSPGRQERDEQYF. The CDR3 nucleotides are TGTGCCAGCTCACCGGGACGACAGGAAAGGGACGAGCAGTACTTC.

J is TRBJ1-1 and V is TRBV5-1, with D perhaps matching TRBD1 (5 bases). The CDR3 sequence is 14 residues long. The germline CDR1 and CDR2 sequences are SGHRS and YFSETQ. V gave up 2 bases and J gave up 0 bases, with 8 bases separating them. CDR3: CASSFDSMNTEAFF. The CDR3 coding sequence is TGCGCCAGCAGCTTTGACAGCATGAACACTGAAGCTTTCTTT. The entire variable domain, with the rest obtained from reference TRBV5-1 and TRBJ1-1, is as follows: KAGVTQTPRYLIKTRGQQVTLSCSPISGHRSVSWYQQTPGQGLQFLFEYFSETQRNKGNFPGRFSGRQFSNSRSEMNVSTLELGDSALYLCASSFDSMNTEAFFGQGTRLTVV.

The chain has TRBV5-1 and TRBJ2-2; 7 bases align to TRBD1. This CDR3 region has 16 residues. Germline V gives CDR1 SGHRS, CDR2 YFSETQ. V dropped 4 bases and J dropped 5; count of bases not matched to a gene: 11. The CDR3 nucleotides read TGCGCCAGCAGCCGACAGGGCTGGGATTTGACCGGGGAGCTGTTTTTT. Encoded protein: CASSRQGWDLTGELFF.

The V gene is TRBV27, the J gene TRBJ2-1; D might be TRBD1 (6 bases). Between the trimmed V and J ends, which lost 2 bases and 3 bases, there was a span of 14 bases. The germline V gene has CDR1 MNHEY and CDR2 SMNVEV (reference sequence). There are 16 residues in the CDR3. The CDR3 spells CASSLIGTRVYNEQFF. Written as DNA, the CDR3 is TGTGCCAGCAGTTTAATTGGGACAAGAGTCTACAATGAGCAGTTCTTC.